The source of this TCR beta chain is a study of cytomegalovirus exposure and HLA in healthy donors (dated by TCRdb to about 2017). General notes on the study: In an earlier analysis of approximately 500 of the donors, approximately 300 Gb of sequence data and 90 million to 130 million unique TCR beta sequences from roughly 190 million T cells were reported. A later analysis re-analyzed previously published TCR beta repertoires from about 600 donors and added high-resolution HLA genotyping to study TCR occurrence patterns. Five DR-DQ haplotypes were handled as single units for association and clustering, since linkage in the cohort was strong. Around 320 gigabases of sequencing data and approximately 85 million unique TCR sequences were included in an early release covering under 650 HLA-typed donors. The later analysis used no new phenotypic data to find candidate immune exposures, relying instead on TCR beta sequences and their occurrence across donors. Using immunosequencing, the study profiled T cell repertoires from 640 or so subjects and related those repertoires to cytomegalovirus serostatus. To predict cytomegalovirus infection status, the study combined high-throughput TCR immunosequencing, statistical association of individual TCRs with disease status, and machine learning. The study aimed to test whether cataloging public T cell receptors could reveal signatures of past pathogen exposure. On average, roughly 250,000 unique TCR beta nucleotide sequences were sequenced per donor among about 400 genotyped donors of the cohort, with roughly 18% of those sequences being non-productive. HLA typing included class I and class II loci at four-digit resolution. In a later genetic analysis, genome-wide SNP genotypes for about 55% of the roughly 700 donors were used, and that subset was treated as a discovery cohort. Donor age, sex, ethnicity and CMV serostatus were compiled alongside the repertoire data. Besides the first cohort of 666 subjects, a separate validation cohort made up of 120 or so different subjects was used. In an earlier analysis of 587 of the donors, high-throughput TCR beta sequencing was used to judge whether each TCR beta V gene segment behaved as functional or pseudogenic. Of the 300 to 500 genotyped donors, less than 90% were placed in the genetic ancestry cluster associated with self-reported Caucasian donors. Every repertoire in the discovery cohort had been generated on one and the same sequencing platform. The number of donors typed differed by locus, with 629-630 for A, B, C, DRB1 and DQB1, roughly 520 for DQA1, under 610 for DPA1, and some 470 for DPB1. The full study reports these points: It was suggested by the authors that the approach could potentially be generalized to other disease states and immunological phenotypes. An earlier analysis of approximately 590 of the donors showed that most TCR beta V segments appeared in productive rearrangements either about 87% or about 30% of the time, which broadly matched IMGT annotations. The only immune exposure information available for the cohort was CMV serostatus. Some IMGT-functional V segments, including TRBV6-2 and TRBV6-3, could not be distinguished by the 87-base-pair reads and were therefore excluded. In vitro tests confirmed that a few of the cytomegalovirus-associated TCR beta chains recognize cytomegalovirus antigens. Because HLA typing was missing for some donors at each locus, association tests included only the typed subset. Most TCR sequences were observed very rarely across donors, whereas some public TCRs were present in many individuals. According to a later analysis, TCR association rates differed among HLA loci, with DRB1 alleles showing the most associated TCRs and HLA-C alleles showing the fewest. According to a later analysis, parvovirus B19, influenza, CMV and Epstein-Barr virus appeared linked to several top co-occurrence clusters. In a later analysis, some 18,000 TCR beta sequences were associated with specific HLA alleles at a false discovery rate of 0.05. Correlated functional status among segregating V segments might be attributable to linkage disequilibrium, but an unknown experimental factor could not be ruled out. In a later analysis, HLA-associated TCR beta chains were found to be more clonally expanded and to have lower generation probabilities than equally common non-associated chains. The study listed 164 TCR beta chains as associated with cytomegalovirus. A further reported finding was that TCR beta sequences accurately predicted the HLA-A and HLA-B alleles for most subjects in the first cohort. In this cohort, only TCR beta chains were sequenced, and detectable features were limited by the absence of alpha or paired-chain data. Presence/absence analyses assumed roughly uniform sequencing depth across donors, an assumption that may not hold. A group of highly shared sequence variants was considered likely to be a technical artifact of the sequencing pipeline. Because counts were too low, roughly 17 rarely observed V segments, including chromosome 9 orphons, were left out of the earlier analysis of approximately 580 of the donors. According to a later analysis, most CMV-associated TCR beta chains appeared to be HLA-restricted, and the HLA associations seemed to be driven largely by CMV exposure. Compared with the roughly 700-donor mean, donors in an Asian-associated ancestry cluster had fewer N-insertions in productive TCRs, according to a later genetic analysis. Assigning TCR associations to individual alleles was difficult when HLA alleles, especially DR and DQ, strongly co-occurred. In a later genetic analysis, a missense DCLRE1C variant was associated with V-gene and J-gene trimming of TCR beta chains, and the association was replicated in an independent cohort. The classifier was reported to diagnose cytomegalovirus status with high specificity and sensitivity in both the original cohort and the validation cohort.

Libraries were constructed by the immunoSEQ multiplex PCR assay. For the multiplex PCR, a mixture combining 60 forward primers for TCR Vbeta segments and 13 reverse primers for TCR Jbeta segments was used. Amplification of the CDR3 region of rearranged TCR beta genes was performed with a multiplex PCR assay on genomic DNA. On the Illumina HiSeq System, the amplified TCR beta libraries were sequenced as 87-base-pair reads. From the authors' description of their analysis: Across the roughly 600 repertoires, a later analysis counted roughly 77 million unique TCR beta chains, 9.5 million to 12 million of which were shared by at least two donors. Raw reads were error-corrected and collapsed into unique sequences by a nearest-neighbor algorithm in which closely related sequences were merged to remove PCR and sequencing errors. To assign V, D and J gene segments, CDR3 sequences were aligned to IMGT reference sequences. Each retained sequence needed at least a six-nucleotide match to both a V gene segment and a J gene segment. A rearrangement counted as productive if the CDR3 had no stop codons and remained in frame with V and J, and every other rearrangement counted as non-productive. CDR3 was defined according to IMGT convention as the region running from the second conserved V-encoded cysteine to the conserved J-encoded phenylalanine. In an earlier analysis of roughly 610 of the donors, sequences lacking an unambiguous match to a single V gene segment were excluded. In an earlier analysis of 450 to 750 of the donors, a V segment was called functional when productive rearrangements were above 56.7%, and segregating when the standard deviation between donors exceeded 5%. A statistical classification framework was built to diagnose cytomegalovirus status from the catalog of TCR beta chain sequences. A later analysis assigned V and J genes by comparing TCR nucleotide sequences with IMGT/GENE-DB human TR gene sequences. In a later analysis, CDR3 sequences and most-parsimonious VDJ recombination scenarios were assigned using the TCRdist pipeline. In a later analysis, every TCR beta chain was defined by the combination of its CDR3 amino acid sequence and its V-gene family, and reads without a unique V-gene family were dropped. A later analysis removed 550 to 650 highly shared, low-generation-probability nucleotide sequences to deal with suspected cross-contamination and a sequencing artifact. In a later analysis, a clonal expansion index for each public chain was calculated from normalized within-repertoire ranks of inferred template counts. In a later analysis, generation probabilities were computed using a VDJ recombination model fitted to out-of-frame rearrangements, and the results were checked against IGoR. In a later analysis, hypergeometric tests were used to score TCR-TCR, TCR-HLA and TCR-CMV co-occurrence, with a repertoire-size bias correction applied to TCR pairs. To estimate false discovery rates, a later analysis permuted the HLA or CMV assignments 20 times. In a later analysis, co-occurring TCRs were grouped using DBSCAN, with TCRdist sequence similarity added in when clustering inside HLA-allele-positive subsets. Co-occurrence clustering excluded repertoires with fewer than 30,000 or more than 120,000 public chains, plus five with anomalous nucleotide sharing. TCRdb took over this immuneACCESS table, retaining in-frame rearrangements with V and J assigned. Such tables are incomplete; in checked studies, under half of the missing clones stem from an unresolved V gene, and the remainder is unexplained. V, J and clone size were drawn from that table, and D and trimming were deduced from the DNA. The sample profile shows around 200,000 clones; just over 75% of them were found once. Together, the top ten hold 2.7% of the sample.

This clone was observed a single time. Its antigen remains undetermined. One base away there is no much larger clone; base qualities are not given. V is pared back by 2 bases and J by 5 bases, with 14 bases lying between the germline termini. CDR3 length: 15 amino acids, cysteine to phenylalanine. The CDR3 DNA has 45 bases and is translated from base 1. CDR1 and CDR2, per the germline V gene, are SGHRS and YFSETQ. The cohort consisted of 666 healthy bone marrow donors. All cohort members were sampled while nominally healthy, although unrecorded immune exposures were likely present. The donor was CMV seropositive and belonged to the group of more than 250 seropositive cohort members. A peripheral blood sample was collected from each donor, and TCR beta sequencing was performed on peripheral blood mononuclear cells. The Qiagen DNeasy Blood Extraction Kit was used to extract genomic DNA from the blood cell samples.

Sequenced sample: PBMCs. This receptor chain uses TRBV5-1 and TRBJ2-1; confidence is insufficient to name the D gene. The clonotype comes from a woman in her sixties or seventies in good health and CMV-seropositive. DNA sequence: TGCGCCAGCAGCTTTACTACCCTAAACCACAATGAGCAGTTCTTC. The translation is CASSFTTLNHNEQFF.